The 28 T cell receptor beta chains reported below all come from one sample, sequenced in a study of cytomegalovirus exposure and HLA in healthy donors (dated by TCRdb to between 2016 and 2019). Library preparation employed the immunoSEQ multiplex PCR assay. For the multiplex PCR, a mixture combining 60 forward primers for TCR Vbeta segments and 13 reverse primers for TCR Jbeta segments was used. What TCRdb holds here is the immuneACCESS table cut down to in-frame rearrangements. Part of the clones is not present; checked against another copy, under half of the missing clones reflect an unresolved V gene, and the others are unexplained. The sample data list over 150,000 clones, and around 80% of these were observed just once. The ten largest make up roughly 1.9% of the sample. Sample: PBMCs. The receptors derive from a man aged 35 to 55 in good health and CMV-seronegative.

The V gene is TRBV5-1, the J gene TRBJ1-1, with a possible D match to TRBD1 (5 bases). Per germline, CDR1 SGHRS and CDR2 YFSETQ. V was clipped by 4 bases and J by 5 bases, with 15 bases between them. The CDR3 runs 14 residues. This chain's CDR3 is CASSAAQGRTEAFF. As DNA, the CDR3 is TGCGCCAGCAGCGCTGCGCAGGGTAGGACTGAAGCTTTCTTT.

The V and J genes are TRBV28 and TRBJ1-4; unclear D gene. In germline, CDR1 is MDHEN, CDR2 SYDVKM. Trimming removed 1 base at V and 7 bases at J, with 7 bases between. This CDR3 comprises 13 residues. CDR3 protein: CASSLLSGEKLFF. The CDR3 DNA sequence: TGTGCCAGCAGTTTATTGTCAGGTGAAAAACTGTTTTTT.

This chain uses TRBV5-1 with TRBJ2-5; TRBD2 might be the D (5 bases). This CDR3 is built from 14 residues. CDR1 and CDR2 (germline): SGHRS, YFSETQ. V was trimmed by 2 bases and J by 4 bases, leaving 12 bases between them. CDR3 bases: TGCGCCAGCAGCTTTGAGGGCAAACTAGAGACCCAGTACTTC. It is translated as CASSFEGKLETQYF.

The chain couples TRBV19 to TRBJ2-7; 9 bases agree with TRBD1. The CDR3 has 15 residues. Losses at the gene ends were 5 bases for V and 9 bases for J; bases not matched to a gene: 14. CDR1 is LNHDA, CDR2 SQIVND, per germline (reference sequence). CDR3 sequence (DNA): TGTGCCAGTAGTGTACCGGGACAGGGATCGTTAGCGCAGTACTTC. Translated: CASSVPGQGSLAQYF.

This chain uses TRBV7-8 with TRBJ2-1, with D tentatively TRBD2 (6 bases). V gave up 5 bases and J gave up 9 bases, with 14 bases separating them. This CDR3 comprises 13 residues. Germline assignment: CDR1 SGHVS and CDR2 FQNEAQ. The CDR3 loop is CASSMRGNGEQFF. The CDR3 DNA is TGTGCCAGCAGCATGCGGGGTAACGGTGAGCAGTTCTTC.

This chain links TRBV11-3 with TRBJ2-7, with D possibly matching TRBD1 (6 bases). Trimming stripped 3 bases from V and 6 bases from J, with 12 bases between. Germline V gene sequence: CDR1 SGHNT, CDR2 YENEEA. This CDR3 has 13 amino acids. CDR3 sequence reads: CASSFERDTEQYF. The CDR3, as DNA: TGTGCCAGCAGCTTCGAGAGGGACACCGAGCAGTACTTC.

This chain links TRBV7-9 with TRBJ2-7; TRBD1 matches at 7 bases. The CDR3 sequence is 16 residues long. CDR1 and CDR2 from the germline V gene are SEHNR and FQNEAQ (reference sequence). The J segment lost 4 bases and the V segment lost 0 bases, leaving 9 bases of the junction unmatched. The CDR3 sequence is CASSLARTGAAYEQYF. The CDR3, as DNA: TGTGCCAGCAGCTTAGCCCGCACAGGGGCGGCATACGAGCAGTACTTC.

This clone is a singleton in its sample. V and J are TRBV27 and TRBJ2-7; 9 bases fit TRBD1. V lost 10 bases to trimming and J lost 3 bases; unmatched junction nucleotides: 4. Germline values: CDR1 MNHEY, CDR2 SMNVEV (reference sequence). The length of the CDR3 is 12 residues. The CDR3: CATGQGIYEQYF. CDR3 bases: TGTGCCACCGGACAGGGGATCTACGAGCAGTACTTC.

The gene calls are TRBV6-5 and TRBJ2-1; 10 nucleotides match TRBD2. Trimming took 0 bases from V and 9 from J; bases not matched to a gene: 5. The germline gives CDR1 MNHEY, CDR2 SVGAGI. The CDR3 length is 15 residues. The CDR3 sequence: CASSYSELAGSEQFF. Written as DNA, the CDR3 is TGTGCCAGCAGTTACTCGGAACTAGCGGGAAGTGAGCAGTTCTTC.

The rearrangement links TRBV6-4 to TRBJ2-6; 11 bases line up with TRBD1. Germline lookup yields CDR1 MRHNA and CDR2 SNTAGT. The trim removed 4 bases at V and 0 bases at J, leaving 2 bases unmatched. This CDR3 region has 17 residues. Here the CDR3 reads CASSAGTGGSGANVLTF. CDR3 coding DNA: TGTGCCAGCAGTGCCGGGACAGGGGGCTCTGGGGCCAACGTCCTGACTTTC.

The chain uses TRBV20-1 and TRBJ2-1; D is perhaps TRBD2 (6 bases). Germline V gene data show CDR1 as DFQATT and CDR2 as SNEGSKA (reference sequence). This CDR3 spans 11 amino acids. With 6 bases removed from V and 16 bases from J, the gap between germline ends came to 19 bases. In DNA form, the CDR3 reads TGCAGTGCCACAGTGGGAGGAGTGGGCTTCTTC. Protein product: CSATVGGVGFF.

This chain uses TRBV27 with TRBJ2-7; 8 bases align to TRBD1. This CDR3 is built from 16 residues. In germline, CDR1 is MNHEY, CDR2 SMNVEV (reference sequence). V gave up 4 bases and J gave up 2 bases; unmatched junction bases: 10. For the CDR3, the DNA is TGTGCCAGCAGTTCGGGGACAGGTCTTGATACCTACGAGCAGTACTTC. As protein: CASSSGTGLDTYEQYF.

The CDR3 spells CASTEGPIIDQPQHF. CDR3 sequence (DNA): TGTGCCAGCACGGAGGGTCCGATAATCGATCAGCCCCAGCATTTT. The rearrangement uses TRBV2 and TRBJ1-5; D not certain. Trimming cost V 7 bases and J 5 bases, with 18 bases left between them. Germline CDR1 reads SNHLY; CDR2 reads FYNNEI. This CDR3 spans 15 amino acids.

V gene TRBV5-1 combines with J gene TRBJ2-3; 9 bases map to TRBD2. Germline CDR1 reads SGHRS; CDR2 reads YFSETQ. The CDR3 is 18 residues long. With 7 bases clipped from V and 2 bases from J, the junction kept 17 bases outside the gene matches. As DNA, the CDR3 is TGCGCCAGCTGCCGGCGGGAGGGCTCTTTTAGAACCACAGATACGCAGTATTTT. Protein sequence: CASCRREGSFRTTDTQYF.

This chain links TRBV18 with TRBJ2-1; 12 bases align to TRBD2. The CDR3 runs 13 residues. The V segment lost 9 bases and the J segment 4 bases; nucleotides outside the gene matches: 1. Per the germline V gene, CDR1 is KGHSH and CDR2 is LQKENI. The CDR3 DNA reads as TGTGCCAGTGGGACTAGCGGGTACAATGAGCAGTTCTTC. Translating gives CASGTSGYNEQFF.

This clone was found once. Other DNA sequences in this specimen translate into the identical CDR3. The rearrangement links TRBV29-1 to TRBJ1-4; 7 bases line up with TRBD1. V dropped 6 bases and J dropped 2; count of bases not matched to a gene: 6. This CDR3 is 14 amino acids long. The germline CDR1 and CDR2 sequences are SQVTM and ANQGSEA. The CDR3 protein is CSVSQTGTNEKLFF. The CDR3, as DNA: TGCAGCGTGTCCCAGACAGGGACTAATGAAAAACTGTTTTTT.

The chain is built from TRBV28 and TRBJ2-7; a weak D match, TRBD1 (5 bases). V was trimmed by 8 bases and J by 1 base, leaving 9 bases between them. CDR3 length equals 12 residues. Germline assignment: CDR1 MDHEN and CDR2 SYDVKM. CDR3 region: CASSGLSYEQYF. CDR3 sequence (DNA): TGTGCCAGCTCAGGGCTGTCCTACGAGCAGTACTTC.

V and J are TRBV5-1 and TRBJ2-7, with D possibly TRBD1 on 5 matching bases. CDR3 length equals 16 residues. CDR1 is SGHRS and CDR2 is YFSETQ in the germline V gene. Deletions cut 3 bases from V and 5 bases from J, with 21 bases between. CDR3 DNA: TGCGCCAGCAGCTCCTTCCCCGATGGGGCAGCAGACGAGCAGTACTTC. Its protein product is CASSSFPDGAADEQYF.

The V call is TRBV9, the J call TRBJ2-1; perhaps TRBD2 as D (7 bases). This CDR3 has 16 amino acids. The germline V gene has CDR1 SGDLS and CDR2 YYNGEE. V gave up 2 bases and J gave up 1 base, with 13 bases separating them. Here the CDR3 DNA reads TGTGCCAGCAGCGTTTTGGGGAGGGGGTCCTACAATGAGCAGTTCTTC. It yields the protein CASSVLGRGSYNEQFF.

The chain is built from TRBV27 and TRBJ2-3; the D is unclear. CDR3 length: 12 amino acids. CDR1 is MNHEY and CDR2 is SMNVEV in the germline V gene (reference sequence). With 6 bases removed from V and 6 bases from J, the gap between germline ends came to 10 bases. Written as DNA, the CDR3 is TGTGCCAGCAGCCAGGTATCGGATACGCAGTATTTT. Encoded protein: CASSQVSDTQYF.

This clone appeared a few times. The chain joins TRBV4-3 to TRBJ2-3, with 8 bases fitting TRBD1. CDR1 is LGHNA and CDR2 is YSLEER in the germline V gene. The CDR3 runs to 15 residues. The V and J ends lost 1 base and 3 bases, in that order; junction bases with no gene match: 3. In nucleotides, the CDR3 is TGCGCCAGCAGCCAAGGGACAGGGATGACAGATACGCAGTATTTT. Its protein is CASSQGTGMTDTQYF.

V is TRBV6-1 and J is TRBJ2-7; D not certain. Germline loops: CDR1 MNHNS, CDR2 SASEGT. The CDR3 is 13 amino acids. V shed 2 bases and J shed 2 bases, with 7 bases lying between them. In DNA form, the CDR3 reads TGTGCCAGCAGTGAAAGCCTCCCCTACGAGCAGTACTTC. Its translation: CASSESLPYEQYF.

The chain joins TRBV28 to TRBJ1-5, with a possible D match to TRBD1 (6 bases). CDR3 length: 14 amino acids. The V gene lost 5 bases and the J gene lost 5 bases, with 13 bases spanning the gap. In germline, CDR1 is MDHEN, CDR2 SYDVKM. The CDR3 nucleotides are TGTGCCAGCAGTGATTGGGGGGGCGATCAGCCCCAGCATTTT. It encodes CASSDWGGDQPQHF.

This clone came up a few times. Its ends do not fully match the called genes, so a read error is possible. The V and J genes are TRBV7-9 and TRBJ2-1; possibly TRBD1 for D (6 bases). In germline, CDR1 is SEHNR, CDR2 FQNEAQ (reference sequence). The CDR3 has 13 amino acids. As DNA, the CDR3 is TGTTCCAGCAGCTCAGGGGTTAGCTATGAGCAGTTCTTC. It is translated as CSSSSGVSYEQFF.

Turning to this clone: One junction end does not reproduce the germline sequence, and a read error may be involved. V and J are TRBV4-3 and TRBJ2-6; TRBD1 aligns across 9 bases. There are 16 residues in the CDR3. Germline V CDR1 and CDR2: LGHNA, YSLEER. CDR3 sequence reads: CASSPDRGDGANGLTF. The DNA of the CDR3 is TGCGCCAGCAGCCCGGACAGGGGCGATGGGGCCAACGGCCTGACTTTC.

The sample holds a few counts of this clone. The chain uses TRBV19 and TRBJ2-2, with D perhaps matching TRBD1 (6 bases). Germline V gives CDR1 LNHDA, CDR2 SQIVND (reference sequence). The CDR3 contains 15 residues. V lost 4 bases and J lost 3, with 12 bases in between. CDR3 amino acids: CASSKGGLDTGELFF. The CDR3 DNA reads TGTGCCAGTAGTAAAGGGGGATTAGACACCGGGGAGCTGTTTTTT.

The chain has TRBV4-2 and TRBJ2-7; 9 bases map to TRBD1. CDR1 and CDR2 (germline): LGHNA, YNFKEQ. The CDR3 has 15 residues. V lost 3 bases to trimming and J lost 3 bases; unmatched junction nucleotides: 6. The CDR3 nucleotides read TGTGCCAGCAGCCACGACACGGACAGGGGCTACGAGCAGTACTTC. This gives the protein CASSHDTDRGYEQYF.

This CDR3 is CASSFSPAPLAKNIQYF. The CDR3, as DNA: TGTGCCAGCAGCTTTTCCCCCGCTCCACTAGCCAAAAACATTCAGTACTTC. V usage is TRBV11-2 and J usage is TRBJ2-4; the D is unclear. Germline lookup yields CDR1 SGHAT and CDR2 FQNNGV. The ends were cut back, 3 bases at V and 0 bases at J, with 15 bases in the middle. The CDR3 loop spans 17 amino acids.